A single sample is the source of the 5 T cell receptor beta chains below, sequenced in a study of beta chain features in type 1 diabetes. Every bit of the isolated RNA underwent reverse transcription, so sequencing read expressed TCRB transcripts. Sequenced by immunoSEQ multiplex PCR; TCRdb stores in-frame clones only, minus some. The table lists 200,000 to 250,000 clones, 25% to 30% of them singletons. The sample taken for sequencing was central memory CD4+ T cells from blood. The receptors shown here come from a man aged 30 to 45 in good health.

This clone was recorded a few times. The chain uses TRBV10-3 and TRBJ1-2; a possible D gene is TRBD1 (6 bases). From germline, CDR1 is ENHRY and CDR2 SYGVKD. This CDR3 spans 14 amino acids. Trimming took off 5 bases at V and 8 bases at J, with 18 bases between the two ends. The CDR3 coding sequence is TGTGCCATCAGTAGGCCAGGGGCAGAGGAGGGCTACACCTTC. Translated, it gives CAISRPGAEEGYTF.

The chain is built from TRBV1 and TRBJ1-5; TRBD1 reflects the table's D call only, with no check against the DNA. TRBV1 is described as a pseudogene. This CDR3 spans 14 amino acids. In DNA form, the CDR3 reads TGCACCAGCAGGCGGGACAGCAGCAATCAGCCCCAGCATTTT. This gives the protein CTSRRDSSNQPQHF.

The CDR3 here is CASSSQLATKTQYF. The DNA for the CDR3 is TGTGCCAGCAGCTCCCAACTAGCGACGAAGACCCAGTACTTC. The chain combines TRBV5-5 with TRBJ2-5; TRBD2 matches 7 bases. V trimming: 3 bases; J trimming: 6 bases; junction bases outside the gene matches: 8. Germline lookup yields CDR1 SGHKS and CDR2 YYEKEE (reference sequence). The CDR3 loop spans 14 amino acids.

This clone turned up a few times. The sample has other DNA sequences that encode this CDR3 too. The chain combines TRBV10-3 with TRBJ2-5; D uncertain. The V end was cut by 0 bases, the J end by 3 bases, with 8 bases between. CDR3 length equals 14 residues. Germline values: CDR1 ENHRY, CDR2 SYGVKD. As DNA, the CDR3 is TGTGCCATCAGTGAGTCGAACTCCAAAGAGACCCAGTACTTC. Its protein is CAISESNSKETQYF.

This clone has more than one count but fewer than ten. The chain combines TRBV29-1 with TRBJ2-7; no clear D. The CDR3 totals 12 residues. Germline assignment: CDR1 SQVTM and CDR2 ANQGSEA. Trimming stripped 4 bases from V and 5 bases from J, with 12 bases between. CDR3 region: CSVGISPHEQYF. The CDR3 region has the DNA TGCAGCGTTGGAATCTCCCCCCACGAGCAGTACTTC.